A selection of T cell receptor beta chains follows, all from one sample in a study of patients and donors after allogeneic stem cell transplantation. TCRdb reanalysed the RT-PCR reads using MiXCR and keeps one entry per CDR3 protein. The data show over 200,000 distinct CDR3 sequences, more than 35% seen once. The sample was blood, either unsorted or a sorted T cell fraction (not recorded which). These receptors were collected from a human donor who was either an allogeneic HSCT recipient or a stem cell or donor lymphocyte infusion donor (not recorded which). It is not recorded whose cells these are; they may come from a transplant donor. Each CDR3 is given with its conserved first and last residue. Fields, in order: clone size, J gene, V gene, D gene, CDR3 DNA, CDR3 protein. D genes are given only for firm matches. Rows give clone size only sometimes, using once, few, many, or a class for an expanded clone.

NA TRBJ2-2 TRBV5-1 NA TGCGCCAGCAGCTTGCCGGGATCGAACACCGGGGAGCTGTTTTTT CASSLPGSNTGELFF
NA TRBJ2-5 TRBV5-1 TRBD2 TGCGCCAGCAGCTTGGCCGGGGGGGCGTTGGAGACCCAGTACTTC CASSLAGGALETQYF
few TRBJ2-3 TRBV10-3 NA TGTGCCACCAACACAGATACGCAGTATTTT CATNTDTQYF
NA TRBJ2-7 TRBV28 TRBD1 TGTGCCAGCAGGACAGGGAGACCCTACGAGCAGTACTTC CASRTGRPYEQYF
NA TRBJ2-3 TRBV28 NA TGTGCCAGCACCCGGCTAGGGAGTGGCACAGATACGCAGTATTTT CASTRLGSGTDTQYF
NA TRBJ2-3 TRBV7-9 TRBD1 TGTGCCAGCAGCTTAGGCGACAGGGGTCCAGATACGCAGTATTTT CASSLGDRGPDTQYF
NA TRBJ2-5 TRBV12-3/TRBV12-4 NA TGTGCCAGCAGTCGGTCCGCGAGGGAAGCCCAAGAGACCCAGTACTTC CASSRSAREAQETQYF
few TRBJ1-2 TRBV20-1 NA TGCAGTGCACGGGACCCTGGCTACACCTTC CSARDPGYTF
NA TRBJ1-5 TRBV6-2/TRBV6-3 TRBD1 TGTGCCAGCCTACAGGGGGAAGGACAGCCCCAGCATTTT CASLQGEGQPQHF
NA TRBJ2-3 TRBV3-1 TRBD1 TGTGCCAGCAGCCAAGGCCACGGACAGGGTTACACAGATACGCAGTATTTT CASSQGHGQGYTDTQYF
NA TRBJ2-2 TRBV3-1 TRBD2 TGTGCCAGCAGCCCACCGGGACTAGCGTATGCCACCGGGGAGCTGTTTTTT CASSPPGLAYATGELFF
few TRBJ2-1 TRBV21-1 NA TGTGCCAGCAGCGTCCGGGCCTGCAATGAGCAGTTCTTC CASSVRACNEQFF
NA TRBJ2-2 TRBV12-3/TRBV12-4 NA TGTGCCAGCAGTCCACAAGTCTCCGGGGAGCTGTTTTTT CASSPQVSGELFF
NA TRBJ1-1 TRBV5-1 NA TGCGCCAGCAGCTTGGAGCAGGGGACAGAAGCTTTCTTT CASSLEQGTEAFF
few TRBJ1-6 TRBV10-3 NA TGTGCCATCAGTTCCCCGACTGGGGGTAATTCACCCCTCCACTTT CAISSPTGGNSPLHF
NA TRBJ1-4 TRBV18 NA TGTGCCAGCTCACCAACAACGTCCGGTAATGAAAAACTGTTTTTT CASSPTTSGNEKLFF
NA TRBJ1-6 TRBV2 NA TGTGCCAGCATTTGGGGACATAACAGGGTCAATTCACCCCTCCACTTT CASIWGHNRVNSPLHF
NA TRBJ2-7 TRBV28 NA TGTGCCAGCAGCCCGCACAGGGCAACCTACGAGCAGTACTTC CASSPHRATYEQYF
few TRBJ2-1 TRBV28 NA TGTGCCAGAAGTTCCGTAGGTGAGCAGTTCTTC CARSSVGEQFF
few TRBJ1-1 TRBV20-1 NA TGCAGTGCCAGGGACACGCCGAGGGCTGAAGCTTTCTTT CSARDTPRAEAFF